This T cell receptor beta chain appears in the sequencing data of a study of CD8 T cells in ankylosing spondylitis. Study-wide findings and caveats: Reported data indicate significant enrichment of disease-linked clones within matched ankylosing spondylitis synovial fluid. A number of the motif variants had already been described in reactive arthritis synovial fluid and blood.

The CDR3 runs to 14 residues. The germline gives CDR1 SGHRS, CDR2 YFSETQ. Trimming took 6 bases from V and 3 from J, leaving 12 bases between them. With regard to this clonotype: Its antigen is unidentified.

Libraries of TCR beta came from quantitative 5'-RACE with molecular barcodes. TCRdb re-called the 5' RACE reads with MiXCR, one entry per CDR3 protein. The profile shows tens of thousands of distinct CDR3 sequences, under 30% of them singletons. Sample: blood, either unsorted or a sorted T cell fraction (not recorded which). The TCR was taken from a male donor with ankylosing spondylitis or in good health (not recorded which). This chain links TRBV5-1 with TRBJ2-2; tentatively, D is TRBD2 (6 bases). CDR3 loop: CASTLVADTGELFF. DNA of the CDR3: TGCGCCAGCACTCTCGTAGCGGACACCGGGGAGCTGTTTTTT.